Each of the 10 T cell receptor beta chains below was sequenced from the same sample in a study of blood T cell repertoires in COVID-19. TCRdb's table, derived via immunoSEQ multiplex PCR, lists solely in-frame clones and lacks some. The sample gives 300,000 to 350,000 clones, 88% of which show up once; 0.95% to 1.1% is in the top ten. Sequencing used PBMCs or T cells enriched from blood (not recorded which). The receptor set was obtained from a woman younger than 45 who had been exposed to COVID-19.

This chain uses TRBV13 with TRBJ2-1; a possible D gene is TRBD1 (6 bases). Germline V gene lookup returns CDR1 PRHDT and CDR2 FYEKMQ (reference sequence). The CDR3 length is 14 residues. V dropped 5 bases and J dropped 5 bases, with 13 bases sitting between them. CDR3 nucleotide sequence: TGTGCCAGCAGCACCTGGACAGAAGACAATGAGCAGTTCTTC. This sequence encodes CASSTWTEDNEQFF.

To note about this clone: Other DNA sequences of this sample code for an identical CDR3. The genes are TRBV7-9 and TRBJ1-2; TRBD1 might be the D (5 bases). There are 13 residues in the CDR3. Trimming shortened V by 0 bases and J by 5 bases, and 7 bases separated the two germline ends. From germline, CDR1 is SEHNR and CDR2 FQNEAQ (reference sequence). For the CDR3, the DNA is TGTGCCAGCAGCTTAGCAGGGGCATATGGCTACACCTTC. Translating it yields CASSLAGAYGYTF.

The chain has TRBV18 and TRBJ1-2; 7 bases line up with TRBD1. This CDR3 has 15 amino acids. V shed 2 bases, J shed 4 bases, and the junction held 7 bases outside the gene matches. Germline V gene sequence: CDR1 KGHSH, CDR2 LQKENI. The CDR3 loop is CASSPGQAGVYGYTF. The CDR3 DNA follows: TGTGCCAGCTCACCAGGACAGGCCGGGGTCTATGGCTACACCTTC.

This chain uses TRBV27 with TRBJ2-2; 10 bases are a match to TRBD2. The germline CDR1 and CDR2 sequences are MNHEY and SMNVEV (reference sequence). The CDR3 spans 16 residues. Unmatched junction bases numbered 8, after V lost 5 bases and J lost 5 bases. The CDR3 sequence: CASSPPSGRWTGELFF. The CDR3 nucleotides are TGTGCCAGCAGTCCTCCTAGCGGGAGATGGACCGGGGAGCTGTTTTTT.

This clone came up a few times. The rearrangement joins TRBV11-2 to TRBJ1-2; 9 positions match TRBD1. There are 15 residues in the CDR3. Germline V gives CDR1 SGHAT, CDR2 FQNNGV. Germline trimming cut 3 bases from V and 8 bases from J; bases unmatched to any gene: 10. Here the CDR3 DNA reads TGTGCCAGCAGCTTCGGGACAGGGTTGTTTGAAGGCTACACCTTC. This gives the protein CASSFGTGLFEGYTF.

The rearrangement uses TRBV3-1 (or the pseudogene TRBV3-2) and TRBJ1-2; D is uncertain. Germline V gene data show CDR1 as LGHDT and CDR2 as YNNKEL (reference sequence). This CDR3 spans 16 amino acids. V was pared by 6 bases and J by 0 bases, with 17 bases between. As DNA, the CDR3 is TGTGCCAGCAGGCACGATTCAGGTTCCCCTAACTATGGCTACACCTTC. It translates to CASRHDSGSPNYGYTF.

This sequence joins TRBV28 and TRBJ2-7; 8 bases are shared with TRBD1. The CDR3 has 14 residues. V lost 5 bases, J lost 5 bases, and 8 bases stayed unmatched. CDR1 is MDHEN and CDR2 is SYDVKM in the germline V gene. In DNA form, the CDR3 reads TGTGCCAGCAGTGCCGGGACAGGACACAACGAGCAGTACTTC. Translating gives CASSAGTGHNEQYF.

V and J are TRBV19 and TRBJ1-2; the D gene is possibly TRBD1 (6 bases). This CDR3 region has 19 residues. Germline assignment: CDR1 LNHDA and CDR2 SQIVND (reference sequence). V was cut by 10 bases and J by 3 bases, with 33 bases left in between. The CDR3 spells CANSPRARGTPRSDYGYTF. CDR3 nucleotides: TGTGCCAACTCACCGCGGGCCAGGGGTACCCCTAGGTCGGACTATGGCTACACCTTC.

This clone was found a few times. The rearrangement uses TRBV12-1 and TRBJ1-2. TRBV12-1 is tagged as a pseudogene. This CDR3 is 12 amino acids long. The CDR3 sequence is CASSARVSGYTF. The CDR3 DNA reads TGTGCCAGCAGCGCGCGGGTCTCTGGCTACACCTTC.

The chain is built from TRBV6-5 and TRBJ2-5, with D possibly being TRBD1 (6 bases). Germline-derived CDR1 and CDR2 are MNHEY and SVGAGI. The CDR3 has 15 amino acids. V lost 0 bases, J lost 5 bases, and 13 bases lay in between. CDR3 nucleotides: TGTGCCAGCAGTTACTCCCCAGGGGTGGGGGAGACCCAGTACTTC. The encoded protein is CASSYSPGVGETQYF.